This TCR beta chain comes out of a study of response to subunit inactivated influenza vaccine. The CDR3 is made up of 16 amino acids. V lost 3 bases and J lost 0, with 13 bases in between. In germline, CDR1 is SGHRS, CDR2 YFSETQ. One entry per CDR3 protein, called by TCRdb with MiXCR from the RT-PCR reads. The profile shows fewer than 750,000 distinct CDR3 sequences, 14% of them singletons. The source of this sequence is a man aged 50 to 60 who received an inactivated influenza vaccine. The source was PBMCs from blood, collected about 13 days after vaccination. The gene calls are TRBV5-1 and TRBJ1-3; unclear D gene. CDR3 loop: CASSYSGISSGNTIYF. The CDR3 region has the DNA TGCGCCAGCAGCTACTCGGGAATAAGCTCTGGAAACACCATATATTTT.